Listed below are T cell receptor beta chains from one sample, sequenced in a study of cytomegalovirus exposure and HLA in healthy donors. The data were produced by immunoSEQ multiplex PCR, yet TCRdb's version contains in-frame clones alone and is incomplete. Of 200,000 to 300,000 clones detected, 80% to 90% appear once; the ten largest clones hold 2%. The specimen was PBMCs. All receptors derive from a woman aged 35 to 49 in good health and CMV-seropositive. The CDR3 runs from the conserved cysteine through the conserved F or W. The D gene is left open where the match is weak. Clone size is given for some rows only: seen once, a few or many times, or a class if the clone is expanded.

abundance,v_gene,d_gene,j_gene,CDR3nt,CDR3aa
NA,TRBV29-1,TRBD2,TRBJ2-7,TGCAGCGTTGTTGGGACTACCTACGAGCAGTACTTC,CSVVGTTYEQYF
NA,TRBV9,NA,TRBJ2-7,TGTGCCAGCATCCTATACCGGGACAACGGACCCCTGGCCCACGAGCAGTACTTC,CASILYRDNGPLAHEQYF
few,TRBV10-3,NA,TRBJ2-5,TGTGCCATCAGTGAAGGGGCAGTTCAAGAGACCCAGTACTTC,CAISEGAVQETQYF
NA,TRBV21-1,NA,TRBJ1-5,TGTGCCAGCAGCACGCCGGCCGGAAGAGGAGAGGGCAATCAGCCCCAGCATTTT,CASSTPAGRGEGNQPQHF
NA,TRBV19,TRBD1,TRBJ2-2,TGTGCCAGTAGCCACCCGGGACAGCTACCCACCGGGGAGCTGTTTTTT,CASSHPGQLPTGELFF
NA,TRBV15,TRBD1,TRBJ2-5,TGTGCCACCAGCAGAGGGGACAGCTTGTACCAAGAGACCCAGTACTTC,CATSRGDSLYQETQYF
NA,TRBV19,NA,TRBJ1-5,TGTGCCAGTAGTATAGTGGCGGCGGGCAATCAGCCCCAGCATTTT,CASSIVAAGNQPQHF
NA,TRBV2,NA,TRBJ2-7,TGTGCCAGCAGTGATCAGGGAAGGGCCTACGAGCAGTACTTC,CASSDQGRAYEQYF
NA,TRBV19,TRBD1,TRBJ2-2,TGTGCCACTCAGACCGACAGGGGGGTGACCGGGGAGCTGTTTTTT,CATQTDRGVTGELFF
NA,TRBV4-2,NA,TRBJ1-2,TGTGCCAGCAGCCCGGGCGGGCCCTATGGCTACACCTTC,CASSPGGPYGYTF
NA,TRBV6-6,TRBD1,TRBJ1-1,TGTGCCAGCACCCAGGGGGGTACGGATGAAGCTTTCTTT,CASTQGGTDEAFF
few,TRBV19,TRBD1,TRBJ2-7,TGTGCCAGTAGTAAGGCGGGACAGGGGGGTTACGAGCAGTACTTC,CASSKAGQGGYEQYF
NA,TRBV7-2,TRBD2,TRBJ2-7,TGTGCCAGCAGCTTAGATGGGAGGGCCCGTCGCGAGCAGTACTTC,CASSLDGRARREQYF
NA,TRBV2,TRBD2,TRBJ2-7,TGTGCCAGCAGGGGGACTAGCGGGTTCTACGAGCAGTACTTC,CASRGTSGFYEQYF
NA,TRBV29-1,TRBD2,TRBJ2-1,TGCAGCGTTGAAAAACTAGCGGGAGGCGGGTTTGGCAATGAGCAGTTCTTC,CSVEKLAGGGFGNEQFF
NA,TRBV12-5,NA,TRBJ2-5,TGTGCTAGTGGTTTGGTATCATCTGTGAGGAATCAACAAGGAGTGACCCAGTACTTC,CASGLVSSVRNQQGVTQYF
NA,TRBV6-5,TRBD2,TRBJ2-1,TGTGCCAGCAGTTACAATGGCGGGAGGGCCTACAATGAGCAGTTCTTC,CASSYNGGRAYNEQFF
NA,TRBV2,TRBD1,TRBJ2-7,TGTGCCAGCCGGGACAGAGGGAATGGCTACGAGCAGTACTTC,CASRDRGNGYEQYF
NA,TRBV7-3,NA,TRBJ2-5,TGTGCCAGCAGCTTCGGGGGTGGGGAGACCCAGTACTTC,CASSFGGGETQYF
once,TRBV7-2,NA,TRBJ2-1,TGTGCCAGCAGCTTATGGAGCGGGTCGGTTAACAATGAGCAGTTCTTC,CASSLWSGSVNNEQFF
NA,TRBV6-1,NA,TRBJ1-5,TGTGCCAGCAGCGAAAGCGGGGGGCCACAGCCCCAGCATTTT,CASSESGGPQPQHF
NA,TRBV28,TRBD1,TRBJ1-2,TGTGCTAGCAGTTTATCCCACGGGACAGGACATGGCTACACCTTC,CASSLSHGTGHGYTF
NA,TRBV2,NA,TRBJ2-1,TGTGCCAGCAGTGGCCTGGGAGTAGAACGCTACAATGAGCAGTTCTTC,CASSGLGVERYNEQFF
NA,TRBV19,NA,TRBJ1-3,TGTGCCAGTAGTCAGGTTGTCTCTGGAAACACCATATATTTT,CASSQVVSGNTIYF
NA,TRBV13,NA,TRBJ2-7,TGTGCCAGCAGCTTAGGGGGAGCGCCCTGGGAGCAGTACTTC,CASSLGGAPWEQYF
NA,TRBV5-4,TRBD1,TRBJ2-1,TGTGCCAGCAGAGGTACAGGGGTGAGTCATGAGCAGTTCTTC,CASRGTGVSHEQFF
NA,TRBV7-6,TRBD2,TRBJ2-1,TGTGCCAGCAGCAGGGGACTAGCGGGTTACAATGAGCAGTTCTTC,CASSRGLAGYNEQFF
NA,TRBV6-5,TRBD2,TRBJ2-1,TGTGCCAGCAGTTACTCCCCTAGCGGATTCTACAATGAGCAGTTCTTC,CASSYSPSGFYNEQFF
NA,TRBV5-1,TRBD2,TRBJ2-7,TGCGCCAGCAGCTCTAGCGGGAGTAACAACGAGCAGTACTTC,CASSSSGSNNEQYF
NA,TRBV27,TRBD1,TRBJ1-6,TGTGCCAGCAGTCTCAACCCCGACAGGGGGAATTCACCCCTCCACTTT,CASSLNPDRGNSPLHF
NA,TRBV27,TRBD2,TRBJ2-7,TGTGCCAGCAGTTTATTGAGCGTCGGGAGGGAAAACGAGCAGTACTTC,CASSLLSVGRENEQYF
NA,TRBV28,TRBD1,TRBJ2-1,TGTGCCAGCAGTTTATTCCAGGGGGCATATGAGCAGTTCTTC,CASSLFQGAYEQFF
NA,TRBV18,TRBD1,TRBJ2-6,TGTGCCAGCTCTCCTCCCGGGACAGGGGTTCGCTCTGGGGCCAACGTCCTGACTTTC,CASSPPGTGVRSGANVLTF
few,TRBV7-9,NA,TRBJ2-5,TGTGCCAGCAGTCCCACTGAGGGGGGACAGCAAGAGACCCAGTACTTC,CASSPTEGGQQETQYF
NA,TRBV27,NA,TRBJ1-1,TGTGCCAGCAGTCCTGCCGACTATCGGCCCTTGAACACTGAAGCTTTCTTT,CASSPADYRPLNTEAFF
NA,TRBV19,NA,TRBJ1-3,TGTGCCAGTAGACCGACAGCCACCAACACCATATATTTT,CASRPTATNTIYF
NA,TRBV5-6,TRBD1,TRBJ2-1,TGTGCCAGCAGCTTACAGGGGGATGAGCAGTTCTTC,CASSLQGDEQFF
NA,TRBV7-6,TRBD2,TRBJ2-7,TGTGCCAGCAGCCCGCGACTAGCGGGAGTCTACGAGCAGTACTTC,CASSPRLAGVYEQYF
once,TRBV2,NA,TRBJ2-3,TGTGCCAGCAGTCCCGACAGCACTAGCACAGATACGCAGTATTTT,CASSPDSTSTDTQYF
once,TRBV30,NA,TRBJ2-5,TGTGCCTGGAGTGAAAGGACATCCCTTAGGGAGACCCAGTACTTC,CAWSERTSLRETQYF
NA,TRBV30,TRBD2,TRBJ2-3,TGTGCCTGTACTTTAGCGGGAAGGGGCACAGATACGCAGTATTTT,CACTLAGRGTDTQYF
NA,TRBV19,TRBD2,TRBJ2-1,TGTGCCAGTAGTATAGCTGTAAGCGGGAGAGGGTACAATGAGCAGTTCTTC,CASSIAVSGRGYNEQFF
NA,TRBV9,NA,TRBJ2-7,TGTGCCAGCAGCTCCTTGGGGAGCTCCTACGAGCAGTACTTC,CASSSLGSSYEQYF
NA,TRBV9,TRBD2,TRBJ2-2,TGTGCCAGCTCGGGACTAGCGGGAGAAGGGGGCACCGGGGAGCTGTTTTTT,CASSGLAGEGGTGELFF
NA,TRBV7-2,NA,TRBJ2-1,TGTGCCAGCAGCCCCGGGACTCAGTCCTACAATGAGCAGTTCTTC,CASSPGTQSYNEQFF
few,TRBV9,TRBD2,TRBJ2-3,TGTGCCAGCAGAGCGGGGGGCACAGATACGCAGTATTTT,CASRAGGTDTQYF
NA,TRBV7-9,TRBD2,TRBJ2-3,TGTGCCAGCAGCCGGAAACTAGCGGGAGCCGCCGGAGATACGCAGTATTTT,CASSRKLAGAAGDTQYF
NA,TRBV19,TRBD1,TRBJ1-2,TGTGCCAGTAGTATACAGGACAGGCGTTCTGGCTACACCTTC,CASSIQDRRSGYTF
NA,TRBV7-2,TRBD2,TRBJ2-7,TGTGCCAGCCGTAGCGGGGCCAGCTACGAGCAGTACTTC,CASRSGASYEQYF
NA,TRBV6-5,TRBD1,TRBJ2-7,TGTGCCAGCAGAGCCGGGACAGGGAGCTCCTACGAGCAGTACTTC,CASRAGTGSSYEQYF
NA,TRBV7-2,TRBD2,TRBJ2-3,TGTGCCAGCAGCTTAGGAGGAGGGAGGGCTAAAGATACGCAGTATTTT,CASSLGGGRAKDTQYF
NA,TRBV7-6,NA,TRBJ2-2,TGTGCCAGCAGCTACCAGTTCGGGGAGCTGTCTTTT,CASSYQFGELSF